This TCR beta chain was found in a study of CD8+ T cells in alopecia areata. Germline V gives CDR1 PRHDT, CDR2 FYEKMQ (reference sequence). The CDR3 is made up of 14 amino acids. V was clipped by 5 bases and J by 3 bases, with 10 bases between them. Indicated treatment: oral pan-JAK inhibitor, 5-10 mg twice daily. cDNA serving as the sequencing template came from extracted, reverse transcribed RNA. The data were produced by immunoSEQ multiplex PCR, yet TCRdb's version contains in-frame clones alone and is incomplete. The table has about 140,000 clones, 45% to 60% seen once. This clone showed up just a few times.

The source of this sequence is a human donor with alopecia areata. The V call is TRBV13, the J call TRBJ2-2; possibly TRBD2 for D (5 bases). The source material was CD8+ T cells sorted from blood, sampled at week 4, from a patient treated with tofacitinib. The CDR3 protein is CASSRGRDTGELFF. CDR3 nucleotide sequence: TGTGCCAGCAGCCGGGGTCGGGACACCGGGGAGCTGTTTTTT. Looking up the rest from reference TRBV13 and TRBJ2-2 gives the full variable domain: AAGVIQSPRHLIKEKRETATLKCYPIPRHDTVYWYQQGPGQDPQFLISFYEKMQSDKGSIPDRFSAQQFSDYHSELNMSSLELGDSALYFCASSRGRDTGELFFGEGSRLTVL.